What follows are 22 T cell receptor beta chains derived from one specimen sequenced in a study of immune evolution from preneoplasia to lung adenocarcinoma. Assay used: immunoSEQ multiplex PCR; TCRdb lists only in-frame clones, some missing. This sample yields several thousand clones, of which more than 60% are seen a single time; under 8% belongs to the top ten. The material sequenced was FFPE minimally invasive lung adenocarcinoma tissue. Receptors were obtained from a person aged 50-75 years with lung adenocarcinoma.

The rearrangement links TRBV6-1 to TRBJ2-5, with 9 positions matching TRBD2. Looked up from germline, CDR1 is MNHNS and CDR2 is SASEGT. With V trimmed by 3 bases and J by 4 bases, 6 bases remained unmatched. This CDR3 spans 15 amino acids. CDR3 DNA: TGTGCCAGCAGTGATGGTTTTAGCGGGAGAGAGACCCAGTACTTC. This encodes CASSDGFSGRETQYF.

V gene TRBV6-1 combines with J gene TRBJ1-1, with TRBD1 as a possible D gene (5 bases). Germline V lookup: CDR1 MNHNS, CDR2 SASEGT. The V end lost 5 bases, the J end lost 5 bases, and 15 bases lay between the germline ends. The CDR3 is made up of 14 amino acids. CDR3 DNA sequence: TGTGCCAGCAGTCCATGGCAGGGCCGAACTGAAGCTTTCTTT. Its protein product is CASSPWQGRTEAFF.

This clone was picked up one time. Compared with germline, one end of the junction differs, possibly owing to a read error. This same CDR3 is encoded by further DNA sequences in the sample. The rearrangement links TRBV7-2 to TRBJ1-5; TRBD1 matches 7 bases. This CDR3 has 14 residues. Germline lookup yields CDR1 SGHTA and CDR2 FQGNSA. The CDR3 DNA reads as TGTGCTAGCAGCTTAGACAGGGTCAATCAGCCCCAGCATTTT. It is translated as CASSLDRVNQPQHF.

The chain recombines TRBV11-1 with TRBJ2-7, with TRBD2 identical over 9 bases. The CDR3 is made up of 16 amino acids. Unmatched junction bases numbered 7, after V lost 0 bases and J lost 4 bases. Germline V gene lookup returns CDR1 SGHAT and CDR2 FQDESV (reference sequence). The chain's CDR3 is CASSLAISGSSYEQYF. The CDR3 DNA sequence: TGTGCCAGCAGCTTAGCGATTAGCGGGAGCTCATACGAGCAGTACTTC.

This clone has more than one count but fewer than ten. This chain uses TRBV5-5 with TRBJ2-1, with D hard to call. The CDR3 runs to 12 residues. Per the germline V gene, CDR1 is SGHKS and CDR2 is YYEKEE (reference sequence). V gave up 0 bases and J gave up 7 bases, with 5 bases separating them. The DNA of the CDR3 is TGTGCCAGCAGCTTGGGGGGTAATGAGCAGTTCTTC. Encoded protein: CASSLGGNEQFF.

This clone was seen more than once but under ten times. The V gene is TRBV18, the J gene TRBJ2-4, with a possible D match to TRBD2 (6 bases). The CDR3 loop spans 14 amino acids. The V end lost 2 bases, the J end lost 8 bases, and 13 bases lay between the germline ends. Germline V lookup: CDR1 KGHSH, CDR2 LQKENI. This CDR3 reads CASSPAGKEDIQYF. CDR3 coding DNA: TGTGCCAGCTCACCAGCGGGGAAGGAGGACATTCAGTACTTC.

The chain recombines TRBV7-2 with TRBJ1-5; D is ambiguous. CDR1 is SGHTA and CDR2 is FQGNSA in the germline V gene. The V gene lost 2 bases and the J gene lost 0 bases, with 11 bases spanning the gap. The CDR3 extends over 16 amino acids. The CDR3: CASSLYSGLSNQPQHF. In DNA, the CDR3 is TGTGCCAGCAGCTTATACTCGGGCCTTAGCAATCAGCCCCAGCATTTT.

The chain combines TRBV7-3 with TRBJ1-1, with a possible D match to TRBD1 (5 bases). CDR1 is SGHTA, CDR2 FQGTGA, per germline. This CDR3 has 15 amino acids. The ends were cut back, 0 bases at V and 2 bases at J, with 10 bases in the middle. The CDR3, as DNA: TGTGCCAGCAGCTTAACTAGGGGACCTAACACTGAAGCTTTCTTT. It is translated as CASSLTRGPNTEAFF.

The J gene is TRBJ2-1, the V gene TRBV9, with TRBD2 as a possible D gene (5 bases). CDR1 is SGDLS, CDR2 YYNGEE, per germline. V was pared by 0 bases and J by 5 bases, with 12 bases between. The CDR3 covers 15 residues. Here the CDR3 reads CASSVDMAGNNEQFF. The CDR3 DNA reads TGTGCCAGCAGCGTAGATATGGCGGGTAACAATGAGCAGTTCTTC.

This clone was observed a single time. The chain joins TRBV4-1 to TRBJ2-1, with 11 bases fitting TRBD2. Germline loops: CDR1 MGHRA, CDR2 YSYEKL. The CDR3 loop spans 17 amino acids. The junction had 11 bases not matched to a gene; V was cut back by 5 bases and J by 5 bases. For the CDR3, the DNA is TGCGCCAGCAGCACACGGATAGCGGGAGGGACCCACAATGAGCAGTTCTTC. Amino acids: CASSTRIAGGTHNEQFF.

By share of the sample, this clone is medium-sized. The chain's CDR3 is CASSIPTGYNSPLHF. The CDR3 coding sequence is TGTGCCAGTAGTATTCCGACAGGGTATAATTCACCCCTCCACTTT. The rearrangement uses TRBV19 and TRBJ1-6; 7 positions match TRBD1. V trimming: 3 bases; J trimming: 4 bases; junction bases outside the gene matches: 3. CDR1 is LNHDA and CDR2 is SQIVND in the germline V gene (reference sequence). The CDR3 covers 15 residues.

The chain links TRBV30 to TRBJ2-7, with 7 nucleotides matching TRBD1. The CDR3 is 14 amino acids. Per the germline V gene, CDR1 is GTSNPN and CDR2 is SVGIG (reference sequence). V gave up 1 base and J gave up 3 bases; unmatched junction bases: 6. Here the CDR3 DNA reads TGTGCCTGGAGTGAGGGGGCCAACGGCTACGAGCAGTACTTC. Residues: CAWSEGANGYEQYF.

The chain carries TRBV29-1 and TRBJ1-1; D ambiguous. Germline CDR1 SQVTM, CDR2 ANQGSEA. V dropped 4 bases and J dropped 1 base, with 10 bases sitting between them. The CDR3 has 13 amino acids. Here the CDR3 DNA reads TGCAGCGTTGGCTTTGAGGGGAACACTGAAGCTTTCTTT. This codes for CSVGFEGNTEAFF.

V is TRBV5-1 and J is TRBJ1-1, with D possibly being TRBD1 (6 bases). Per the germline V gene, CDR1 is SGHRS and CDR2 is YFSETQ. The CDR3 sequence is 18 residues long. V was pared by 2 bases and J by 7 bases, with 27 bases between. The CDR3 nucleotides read TGCGCCAGCAGCTTCGGTGGGTGGGGCTCGACCGGGGGCGATGAAGCTTTCTTT. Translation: CASSFGGWGSTGGDEAFF.

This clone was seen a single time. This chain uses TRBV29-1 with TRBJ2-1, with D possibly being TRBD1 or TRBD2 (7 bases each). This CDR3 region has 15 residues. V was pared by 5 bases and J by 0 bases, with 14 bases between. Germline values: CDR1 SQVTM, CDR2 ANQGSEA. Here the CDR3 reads CSVSQGGSSYNEQFF. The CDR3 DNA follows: TGCAGCGTTTCCCAGGGGGGGAGCTCCTACAATGAGCAGTTCTTC.

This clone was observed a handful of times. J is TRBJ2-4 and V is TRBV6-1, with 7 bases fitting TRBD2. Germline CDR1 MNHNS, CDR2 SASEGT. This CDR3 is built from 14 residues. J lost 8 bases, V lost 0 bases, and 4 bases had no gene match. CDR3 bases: TGTGCCAGCAGTGAAGCCCGGACTAGTTACATTCAGTACTTC. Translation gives CASSEARTSYIQYF.

In DNA, the CDR3 is TGTGCCAGCAGCTTAGGCCGGGACAGCCAAGAGACCCAGTACTTC. Translation gives CASSLGRDSQETQYF. The chain couples TRBV7-8 to TRBJ2-5, with 7 bases fitting TRBD1. After removal of 1 base from V and 1 base from J, the junction contained 3 bases not matched to a gene. This CDR3 is 15 amino acids long. The V gene's germline CDR1 is SGHVS and CDR2 FQNEAQ. Supplemented by reference TRBV7-8 and TRBJ2-5, the full variable domain reads GAGVSQSPRYKVAKRGQDVALRCDPISGHVSLFWYQQALGQGPEFLTYFQNEAQLDKSGLPSDRFFAERPEGSVSTLKIQRTQQEDSAVYLCASSLGRDSQETQYFGPGTRLLVL.

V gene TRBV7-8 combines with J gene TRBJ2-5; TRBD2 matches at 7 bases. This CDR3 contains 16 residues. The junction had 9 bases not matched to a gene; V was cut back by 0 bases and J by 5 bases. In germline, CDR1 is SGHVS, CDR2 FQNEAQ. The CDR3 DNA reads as TGTGCCAGCAGCTTAGCCTTCTTCGTGGGAGGGGAGACCCAGTACTTC. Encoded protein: CASSLAFFVGGETQYF.

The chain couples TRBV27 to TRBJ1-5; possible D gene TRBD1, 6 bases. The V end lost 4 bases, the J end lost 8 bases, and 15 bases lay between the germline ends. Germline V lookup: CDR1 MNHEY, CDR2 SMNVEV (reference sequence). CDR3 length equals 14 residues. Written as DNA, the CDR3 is TGTGCCAGCAGTTCTGGGGGCTCTCAGGAGCCCCAGCATTTT. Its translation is CASSSGGSQEPQHF.

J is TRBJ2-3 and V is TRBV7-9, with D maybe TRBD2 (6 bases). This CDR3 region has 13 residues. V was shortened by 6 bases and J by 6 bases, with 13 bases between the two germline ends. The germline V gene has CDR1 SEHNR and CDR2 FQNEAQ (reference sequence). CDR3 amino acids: CASSGLSLDTQYF. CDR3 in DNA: TGTGCCAGCAGTGGACTATCTTTGGATACGCAGTATTTT.

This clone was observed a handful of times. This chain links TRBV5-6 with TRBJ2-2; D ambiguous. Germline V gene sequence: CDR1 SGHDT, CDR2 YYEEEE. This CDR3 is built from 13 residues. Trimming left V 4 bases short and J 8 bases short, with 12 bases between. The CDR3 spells CASSPVARGELFF. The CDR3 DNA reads TGTGCCAGCAGCCCTGTCGCTCGGGGGGAGCTGTTTTTT.

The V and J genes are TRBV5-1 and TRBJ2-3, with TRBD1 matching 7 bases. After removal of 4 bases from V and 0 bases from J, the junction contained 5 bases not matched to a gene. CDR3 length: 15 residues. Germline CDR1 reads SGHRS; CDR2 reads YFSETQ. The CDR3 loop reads CASSKTGPSTDTQYF. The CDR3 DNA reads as TGCGCCAGCAGCAAGACAGGGCCTAGCACAGATACGCAGTATTTT.